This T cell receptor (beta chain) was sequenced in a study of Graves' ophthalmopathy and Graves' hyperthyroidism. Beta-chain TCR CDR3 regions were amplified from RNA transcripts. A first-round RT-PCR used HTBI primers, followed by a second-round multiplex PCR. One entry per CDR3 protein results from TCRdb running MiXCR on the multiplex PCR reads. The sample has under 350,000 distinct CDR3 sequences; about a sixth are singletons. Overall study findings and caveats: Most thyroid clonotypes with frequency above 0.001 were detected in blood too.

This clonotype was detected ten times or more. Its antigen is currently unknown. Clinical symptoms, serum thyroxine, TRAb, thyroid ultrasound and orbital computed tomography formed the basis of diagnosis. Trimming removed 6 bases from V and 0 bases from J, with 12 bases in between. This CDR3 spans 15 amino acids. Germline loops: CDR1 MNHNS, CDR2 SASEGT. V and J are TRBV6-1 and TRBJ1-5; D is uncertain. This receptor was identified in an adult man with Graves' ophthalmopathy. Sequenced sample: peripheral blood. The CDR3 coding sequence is TGTGCCAGCAGGAAAGGCGGGGTTAGCAATCAGCCCCAGCATTTT. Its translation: CASRKGGVSNQPQHF.